This entry concerns a single T cell receptor (beta chain). The antigen remains undetermined. CDR3 length: 12 residues. Germline V gene sequence: CDR1 SGDLS, CDR2 YYNGEE. Trimming removed 1 base from V and 6 bases from J, with 4 bases in between. Profiled with immunoSEQ multiplex PCR; TCRdb holds only in-frame clones, not every one. This table holds about 60,000 clones, about 93% found once. The data belong to a study of T cell responses to AZD1222 COVID-19 vaccine. Findings and caveats of the study: It was only a handful of AZD1222 recipients who were seropositive at baseline. Spike-wide coverage was observed for vaccine-associated CD4 TCRs, with dominant responses at 160-218 and 743-854. Donors were chiefly white British, with a greater number of females, and clonal diversity was perhaps underestimated.

V usage is TRBV9 and J usage is TRBJ2-2; no firm D call. The specimen comprised peripheral blood, sampled 28 days after the second dose of the MenACWY control vaccine. The TCR sequence derives from an adult who received the MenACWY meningococcal vaccine as a control. CDR3 in DNA: TGTGCCAGCAGCGTATCTCCCGGGGAGCTGTTTTTT. As protein: CASSVSPGELFF. Using reference TRBV9 and TRBJ2-2 for the parts outside the CDR3, the full variable domain is DSGVTQTPKHLITATGQRVTLRCSPRSGDLSVYWYQQSLDQGLQFLIQYYNGEERAKGNILERFSAQQFPDLHSELNLSSLELGDSALYFCASSVSPGELFFGEGSRLTVL.